This T cell receptor (beta chain) was identified during a study of blood T cell repertoires in COVID-19. About the study: Whether acute or convalescent, the COVID-19 samples came from the United States, Italy and Spain. PBMCs, B-cell-depleted T cells, or T cells provided the cDNA or gDNA that made up the material.

Original processing notes: Amplified reference gene primers provided the basis for estimating nucleated cell counts. Repertoires were generated with immunoSEQ multiplex PCR, while TCRdb's copy carries only in-frame clones and drops some. The DNA gave D and trimming, while V, J and clone size come from that table. The data contain about 360,000 clones, 81% of them singletons. Only a few counts were recorded for this clone. Germline CDR1 reads MNHEY; CDR2 reads SVGEGT. Trimming at V came to 2 bases and at J to 6 bases, leaving 4 bases not matched to a gene. The CDR3 has 14 residues. This TCR came from a human donor with acute or convalescent COVID-19. The donor label of this sample is uncertain. The sequencing input was peripheral blood. The genes are TRBV6-2 or TRBV6-3 and TRBJ1-1; 9 nucleotides match TRBD1. The CDR3 region is CASSYTGGFAEAFF. CDR3 sequence (DNA): TGTGCCAGCAGTTACACAGGGGGCTTCGCTGAAGCTTTCTTT.